The next 27 T cell receptor beta chains were all read from a single sample in a study of T cells in Graves' hyperthyroidism and ophthalmopathy. RNA transcripts yielded amplified TCR beta CDR3 regions. The TCR CDR3 first-round RT-PCR relied on the HTBI primer set. TCRdb used MiXCR to reprocess the multiplex PCR reads, holding one entry per CDR3 protein. This sample has a few hundred thousand distinct CDR3 sequences, with nearly 15% found just once. Sequenced sample: blood. These receptors came from a woman aged 45-65 years with Graves' hyperthyroidism that later progressed to Graves' ophthalmopathy.

This clonotype has a count of ten or more. V and J are TRBV11-3 and TRBJ1-2, with a tentative D call TRBD1 (6 bases). Trimming took off 1 base at V and 5 bases at J, with 17 bases between the two ends. There are 16 residues in the CDR3. Germline V CDR1 and CDR2: SGHNT, YENEEA. CDR3 sequence (DNA): TGTGCCAGCAGCTTAGTGGAGGGGGTTGGAGAGTATGGCTACACCTTC. This gives the protein CASSLVEGVGEYGYTF.

This clonotype was detected a few times. The V call is TRBV5-5, the J call TRBJ2-7, with unresolved D. This CDR3 spans 14 amino acids. Germline CDR1 SGHKS, CDR2 YYEKEE (reference sequence). The V and J ends lost 7 bases and 0 bases respectively, with 14 bases between them. The CDR3 loop is CASAPGTFSYEQYF. For the CDR3, the DNA is TGTGCCAGCGCGCCCGGAACTTTCTCCTACGAGCAGTACTTC.

The chain has TRBV5-6 and TRBJ2-3; 7 bases fit TRBD1. The CDR3 has 15 amino acids. V lost 0 bases, J lost 1 base, and 2 bases stayed unmatched. Germline assignment: CDR1 SGHDT and CDR2 YYEEEE. This CDR3 is CASSLEGAGTDTQYF. The CDR3 DNA reads as TGTGCCAGCAGCTTGGAGGGGGCTGGCACAGATACGCAGTATTTT.

This clonotype was counted ten times or more. V and J are TRBV5-1 and TRBJ2-7; TRBD2 matches 9 bases. Germline V gives CDR1 SGHRS, CDR2 YFSETQ. V trimming: 4 bases; J trimming: 0 bases; junction bases outside the gene matches: 11. This CDR3 has 17 residues. This CDR3 reads CASSRGGGTHISYEQYF. The CDR3 DNA is TGCGCCAGCAGCCGCGGGGGGGGGACACATATCTCCTACGAGCAGTACTTC.

Remarks on this clonotype: A much larger clone is a single base away; this may be a read error. The chain employs TRBV13 and TRBJ2-1; 8 bases map to TRBD1. The CDR3 covers 16 residues. Germline values: CDR1 PRHDT, CDR2 FYEKMQ (reference sequence). In DNA, the CDR3 is TGTGCCAGCAGCTTAGAAACCGGGACAGGATACAATGGGCAGTTCTTC. This sequence encodes CASSLETGTGYNGQFF.

Note on this clonotype: This may be a read error: a much more frequent sequence differs by one nucleotide. The chain employs TRBV7-2 and TRBJ2-2, with D tentatively TRBD2 (5 bases). This CDR3 spans 13 amino acids. Per germline, CDR1 SGHTA and CDR2 FQGNSA. CDR3 DNA sequence: TGTGCCAGCAGCTTACAGAACACCGGGAAGCTGTTTTTT. This sequence encodes CASSLQNTGKLFF. Supplemented by reference TRBV7-2 and TRBJ2-2, the full variable domain reads GAGVSQSPSNKVTEKGKDVELRCDPISGHTALYWYRQSLGQGLEFLIYFQGNSAPDKSGLPSDRFSAERTGGSVSTLTIQRTQQEDSAVYLCASSLQNTGKLFFGEGSRLTVL.

Many counts were recorded for this clonotype. This chain joins TRBV20-1 and TRBJ2-7, with 12 nucleotides matching TRBD2. This CDR3 has 15 amino acids. Germline V CDR1 and CDR2: DFQATT, SNEGSKA (reference sequence). After removal of 5 bases from V and 6 bases from J, the junction contained 11 bases not matched to a gene. The CDR3, as DNA: TGCAGTGCTGGACTAGCGGGACAGGGAGGACGCGAGCAGTACTTC. Translation gives CSAGLAGQGGREQYF.

This clonotype was seen repeatedly, ten times or more. The chain links TRBV7-9 to TRBJ2-7; tentatively, D is TRBD1 (6 bases). The CDR3 spans 11 residues. Trimming took 6 bases from V and 6 from J, leaving 9 bases between them. From germline, CDR1 is SEHNR and CDR2 FQNEAQ (reference sequence). As DNA, the CDR3 is TGTGCCAGCAGATCACAGGGCGAGCAGTACTTC. Translated: CASRSQGEQYF.

This clonotype was seen at least ten times. This chain connects TRBV15 to TRBJ1-1; D call uncertain. The CDR3 spans 15 residues. V dropped 0 bases and J dropped 5 bases, with 13 bases sitting between them. CDR1 is LNHNV and CDR2 is YYDKDF in the germline V gene (reference sequence). CDR3 nucleotide sequence: TGTGCCACCAGCAGAGATGGGTTCGGATGGACTGAAGCTTTCTTT. Residues: CATSRDGFGWTEAFF.

There are many counts of this clonotype. The J gene is TRBJ1-1, the V gene TRBV7-3, with D possibly being TRBD1 (5 bases). This CDR3 is 13 amino acids long. Between the trimmed V and J ends, which lost 5 bases and 3 bases, there was a span of 10 bases. Germline values: CDR1 SGHTA, CDR2 FQGTGA. The CDR3, as DNA: TGTGCCAGCAGCCGACAGCGGGACACTGAAGCTTTCTTT. This encodes CASSRQRDTEAFF.

This clonotype was recorded at least ten times. The genes are TRBV7-9 and TRBJ2-1; 9 bases match TRBD2. V was pared by 4 bases and J by 8 bases, with 12 bases of the junction left unmatched. CDR1 SEHNR and CDR2 FQNEAQ come from the germline V gene (reference sequence). The CDR3 covers 16 residues. The CDR3 is CASSSGTSTKRHEQFF. The CDR3 bases are TGTGCCAGCAGCTCCGGGACTAGCACTAAGAGGCATGAGCAGTTCTTC.

About this clonotype: A much larger clone lies a single base off, so this may be a read error. The chain recombines TRBV11-2 with TRBJ2-3, with D unresolved. The tail of the sequence fits TRBJ1-5 better, so the J call may be wrong. The germline V gene encodes CDR1 SGHAT and CDR2 FQNNGV. This CDR3 contains 16 residues. CDR3 residues: CASSHGKELGADTQHF. For the CDR3, the DNA is TGTGCCAGCAGCCACGGGAAGGAGCTGGGCGCAGATACGCAGCATTTT.

This clonotype has at least ten counts. This sequence joins TRBV4-2 and TRBJ2-5; 10 bases are a match to TRBD2. The V gene end was trimmed by 7 bases and the J gene end by 5 bases; junction bases not matched to a gene: 7. The CDR3 consists of 14 residues. Germline CDR1 reads LGHNA; CDR2 reads YNFKEQ. The CDR3 sequence: CASTQREGRETQYF. The CDR3 nucleotides read TGTGCCAGCACCCAGCGGGAGGGCCGGGAGACCCAGTACTTC.

This clonotype came up a few times. V usage is TRBV28 and J usage is TRBJ1-3; 7 bases map to TRBD1. The CDR3 has 14 amino acids. Germline assignment: CDR1 MDHEN and CDR2 SYDVKM. Trimming cost V 7 bases and J 4 bases; bases outside gene matches: 7. The DNA for the CDR3 is TGTGCCAGCACCGACGGGACAGCCGGAAACACCATATATTTT. Translated: CASTDGTAGNTIYF. Full variable domain (missing parts from reference TRBV28 and TRBJ1-3): DVKVTQSSRYLVKRTGEKVFLECVQDMDHENMFWYRQDPGLGLRLIYFSYDVKMKEKGDIPEGYSVSREKKERFSLILESASTNQTSMYLCASTDGTAGNTIYFGEGSWLTVV.

This clonotype was seen many times. The CDR3 reads CASSPRLSMGSYEQYF. In nucleotides, the CDR3 is TGTGCCAGCAGCCCCAGATTATCGATGGGATCCTACGAGCAGTACTTC. V is TRBV7-9 and J is TRBJ2-7; D unclear. Germline V gene data show CDR1 as SEHNR and CDR2 as FQNEAQ (reference sequence). The ends were cut back, 5 bases at V and 1 base at J, with 18 bases in the middle. This CDR3 is 16 amino acids long.

V usage is TRBV9 and J usage is TRBJ2-2; 8 bases map to TRBD2. V trimming: 4 bases; J trimming: 0 bases; junction bases outside the gene matches: 8. The germline V gene encodes CDR1 SGDLS and CDR2 YYNGEE. This CDR3 is built from 17 residues. Here the CDR3 DNA reads TGTGCCAGCAGCTCCCAGGCTAGCGGGTCGAACACCGGGGAGCTGTTTTTT. Amino acid sequence: CASSSQASGSNTGELFF.

This clonotype was counted ten times or more. This rearrangement joins TRBV11-2 to TRBJ1-1, with 10 bases fitting TRBD1. This CDR3 comprises 13 residues. V lost 4 bases to trimming and J lost 9 bases; unmatched junction nucleotides: 5. Per germline, CDR1 SGHAT and CDR2 FQNNGV. The DNA for the CDR3 is TGTGCCAGCAGCTGGGGGACAGGGGCGAAAGCTTTCTTT. The encoded protein is CASSWGTGAKAFF.

This sequence joins TRBV20-1 and TRBJ1-5; D is uncertain. Trimming left V 6 bases short and J 2 bases short, with 14 bases between. The CDR3 totals 14 residues. Germline V gives CDR1 DFQATT, CDR2 SNEGSKA (reference sequence). CDR3 DNA sequence: TGCAGTGCGCGGTCGCTTGACGGCAATCAGCCCCAGCATTTT. It translates to CSARSLDGNQPQHF.

The V and J genes are TRBV18 and TRBJ1-2; D is undetermined. The germline gives CDR1 KGHSH, CDR2 LQKENI. Deletions cut 0 bases from V and 5 bases from J, with 13 bases between. CDR3 length equals 15 residues. The CDR3 loop reads CASSPPSGPRYGYTF. The CDR3 DNA reads TGTGCCAGCTCACCACCGAGTGGTCCCCGGTATGGCTACACCTTC.

This clonotype came up many times. The chain uses TRBV5-1 and TRBJ2-7; 8 bases match TRBD2. With 4 bases clipped from V and 1 base from J, the junction kept 4 bases outside the gene matches. In germline, CDR1 is SGHRS, CDR2 YFSETQ. The CDR3 extends over 14 amino acids. This CDR3 reads CASSGGTSSYEQYF. For the CDR3, the DNA is TGCGCCAGCAGCGGGGGGACTAGTTCCTACGAGCAGTACTTC. Complete variable domain (other parts from reference TRBV5-1 and TRBJ2-7): KAGVTQTPRYLIKTRGQQVTLSCSPISGHRSVSWYQQTPGQGLQFLFEYFSETQRNKGNFPGRFSGRQFSNSRSEMNVSTLELGDSALYLCASSGGTSSYEQYFGPGTRLTVT.

The rearrangement joins TRBV28 to TRBJ1-5, with D tentatively TRBD1 (6 bases). The germline CDR1 and CDR2 sequences are MDHEN and SYDVKM. Between the trimmed V and J ends, which lost 7 bases and 5 bases, there was a span of 15 bases. CDR3 size: 14 residues. CDR3 in DNA: TGTGCCAGCACTTCGGGGGCAGGGCATCAGCCCCAGCATTTT. It is translated as CASTSGAGHQPQHF.

As to this clonotype: One end of the junction varies from germline; a read error may be responsible. This rearrangement joins TRBV5-5 to TRBJ1-1, with D unclear. This CDR3 contains 14 residues. From germline, CDR1 is SGHKS and CDR2 YYEKEE (reference sequence). The chain's CDR3 is CATGPFWENTKAFF. CDR3 nucleotide sequence: TGTGCCACCGGCCCCTTTTGGGAGAACACTAAAGCTTTCTTT.

This clonotype occurred many times. The CDR3 DNA sequence: TGTGCCAGCAGCCCTAAACGTTTTCCAAACACCGGGGAGCTGTTTTTT. This encodes CASSPKRFPNTGELFF. The gene calls are TRBV7-8 and TRBJ2-2; D not certain. This CDR3 has 16 residues. CDR1 and CDR2 (germline): SGHVS, FQNEAQ. Trimming removed 5 bases from V and 2 bases from J, with 15 bases in between. Full variable domain (remainder filled in from reference TRBV7-8 and TRBJ2-2): GAGVSQSPRYKVAKRGQDVALRCDPISGHVSLFWYQQALGQGPEFLTYFQNEAQLDKSGLPSDRFFAERPEGSVSTLKIQRTQQEDSAVYLCASSPKRFPNTGELFFGEGSRLTVL.

This clonotype was recorded many times. V gene TRBV9 combines with J gene TRBJ2-2; D remains unclear. Germline assignment: CDR1 SGDLS and CDR2 YYNGEE. The CDR3 contains 12 residues. The V end lost 4 bases, the J end lost 6 bases, and 7 bases lay between the germline ends. The CDR3: CASSRASGELFF. CDR3 nucleotides: TGTGCCAGCAGCAGAGCGTCCGGGGAGCTGTTTTTT.

Notes on this clonotype: An end of the junction does not agree with germline; a read error may underlie this. The chain uses TRBV29-1 and TRBJ2-7, with D uncertain. Germline V gives CDR1 SQVTM, CDR2 ANQGSEA. The length of the CDR3 is 13 residues. CDR3 residues: CSVGAGDSYGQYF. The CDR3 DNA follows: TGCAGCGTTGGGGCAGGAGACTCCTACGGGCAGTACTTC.

This clonotype was observed a handful of times. The chain is built from TRBV20-1 and TRBJ1-3, with D possibly being TRBD1 (6 bases). Germline lookup yields CDR1 DFQATT and CDR2 SNEGSKA (reference sequence). This CDR3 comprises 14 residues. The ends were cut back, 5 bases at V and 6 bases at J, with 17 bases in the middle. This CDR3 reads CSAPLTGTINTIYF. The CDR3 region has the DNA TGCAGTGCTCCCCTAACCGGGACAATAAACACCATATATTTT.

This clonotype was observed many times. The chain links TRBV6-5 to TRBJ2-3; a weak D match, TRBD1 (5 bases). The V and J ends lost 2 bases and 5 bases respectively, with 14 bases between them. CDR1 is MNHEY, CDR2 SVGAGI, per germline. This CDR3 contains 15 residues. The CDR3, as DNA: TGTGCCAGCAGTTACGTAGCAGGGCTGGGAGATACGCAGTATTTT. It codes for CASSYVAGLGDTQYF.